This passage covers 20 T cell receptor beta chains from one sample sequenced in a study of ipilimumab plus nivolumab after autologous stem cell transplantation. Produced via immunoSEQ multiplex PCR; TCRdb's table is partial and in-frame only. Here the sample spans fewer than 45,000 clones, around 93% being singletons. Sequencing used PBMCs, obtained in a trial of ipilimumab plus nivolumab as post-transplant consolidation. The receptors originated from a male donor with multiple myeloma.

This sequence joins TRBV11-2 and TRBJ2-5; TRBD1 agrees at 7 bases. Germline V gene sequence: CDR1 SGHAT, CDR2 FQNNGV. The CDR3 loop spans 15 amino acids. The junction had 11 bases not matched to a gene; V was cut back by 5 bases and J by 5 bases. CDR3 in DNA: TGTGCCAGCAGCCCAGTCTACAGGGGAAGGGAGACCCAGTACTTC. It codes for CASSPVYRGRETQYF.

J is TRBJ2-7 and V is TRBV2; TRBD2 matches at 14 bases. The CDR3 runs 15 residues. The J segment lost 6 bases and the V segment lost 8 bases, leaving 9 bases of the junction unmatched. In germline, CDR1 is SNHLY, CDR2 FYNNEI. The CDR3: CASDTAGLAGVEQYF. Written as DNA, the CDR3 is TGTGCCAGCGATACTGCGGGACTAGCGGGAGTCGAGCAGTACTTC.

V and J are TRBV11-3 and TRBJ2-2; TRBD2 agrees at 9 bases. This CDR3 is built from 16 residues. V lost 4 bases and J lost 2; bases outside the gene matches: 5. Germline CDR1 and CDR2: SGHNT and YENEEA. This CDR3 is CASSYETSGNTGELFF. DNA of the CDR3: TGTGCCAGCAGCTACGAGACTAGCGGAAACACCGGGGAGCTGTTTTTT.

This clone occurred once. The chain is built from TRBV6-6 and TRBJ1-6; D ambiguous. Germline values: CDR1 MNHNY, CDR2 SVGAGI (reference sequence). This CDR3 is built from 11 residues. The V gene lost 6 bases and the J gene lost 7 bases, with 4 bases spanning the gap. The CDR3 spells CASRGNSPLHF. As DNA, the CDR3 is TGTGCCAGCAGGGGAAATTCACCCCTCCACTTT.

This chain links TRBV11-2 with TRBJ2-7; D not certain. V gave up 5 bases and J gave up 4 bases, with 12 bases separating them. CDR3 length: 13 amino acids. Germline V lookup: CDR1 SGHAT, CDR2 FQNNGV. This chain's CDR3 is CASSPAPRYEQYF. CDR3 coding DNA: TGTGCCAGCAGCCCTGCCCCCAGATACGAGCAGTACTTC. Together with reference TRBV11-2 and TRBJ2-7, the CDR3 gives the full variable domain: EAGVAQSPRYKIIEKRQSVAFWCNPISGHATLYWYQQILGQGPKLLIQFQNNGVVDDSQLPKDRFSAERLKGVDSTLKIQPAKLEDSAVYLCASSPAPRYEQYFGPGTRLTVT.

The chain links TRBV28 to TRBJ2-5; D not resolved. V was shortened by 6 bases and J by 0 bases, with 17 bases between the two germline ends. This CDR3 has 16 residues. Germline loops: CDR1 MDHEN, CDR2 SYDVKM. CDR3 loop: CASSHRAPRYQETQYF. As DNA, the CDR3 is TGTGCCAGCAGCCACCGGGCGCCTAGGTACCAAGAGACCCAGTACTTC. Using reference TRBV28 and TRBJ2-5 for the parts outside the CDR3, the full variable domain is DVKVTQSSRYLVKRTGEKVFLECVQDMDHENMFWYRQDPGLGLRLIYFSYDVKMKEKGDIPEGYSVSREKKERFSLILESASTNQTSMYLCASSHRAPRYQETQYFGPGTRLLVL.

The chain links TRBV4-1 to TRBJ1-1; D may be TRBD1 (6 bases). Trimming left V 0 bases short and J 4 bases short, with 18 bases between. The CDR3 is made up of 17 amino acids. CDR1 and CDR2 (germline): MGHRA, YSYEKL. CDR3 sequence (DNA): TGCGCCAGCAGCCAAGATGGTAACAGGGTAGGGAGCACTGAAGCTTTCTTT. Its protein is CASSQDGNRVGSTEAFF.

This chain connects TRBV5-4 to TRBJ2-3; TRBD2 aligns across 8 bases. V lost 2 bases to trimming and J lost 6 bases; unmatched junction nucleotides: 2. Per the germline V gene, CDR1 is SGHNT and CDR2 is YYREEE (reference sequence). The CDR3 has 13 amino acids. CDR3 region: CASSLAGVDTQYF. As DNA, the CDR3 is TGTGCCAGCAGCTTAGCGGGGGTGGATACGCAGTATTTT.

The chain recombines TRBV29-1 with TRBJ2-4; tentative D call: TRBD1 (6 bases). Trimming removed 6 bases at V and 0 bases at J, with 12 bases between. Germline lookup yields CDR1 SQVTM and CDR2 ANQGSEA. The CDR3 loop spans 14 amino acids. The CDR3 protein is CSVQGALAKNIQYF. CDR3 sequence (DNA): TGCAGCGTACAGGGAGCCTTAGCCAAAAACATTCAGTACTTC. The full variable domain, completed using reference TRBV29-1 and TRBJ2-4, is SAVISQKPSRDICQRGTSLTIQCQVDSQVTMMFWYRQQPGQSLTLIATANQGSEATYESGFVIDKFPISRPNLTFSTLTVSNMSPEDSSIYLCSVQGALAKNIQYFGAGTRLSVL.

CDR3 protein: CSVDQGDYGYTF. Here the CDR3 DNA reads TGCAGCGTTGATCAGGGGGACTATGGCTACACCTTC. The chain carries TRBV29-1 and TRBJ1-2, with 7 bases that match TRBD1. Per germline, CDR1 SQVTM and CDR2 ANQGSEA. V lost 3 bases and J lost 3; bases outside the gene matches: 1. The CDR3 has 12 residues.

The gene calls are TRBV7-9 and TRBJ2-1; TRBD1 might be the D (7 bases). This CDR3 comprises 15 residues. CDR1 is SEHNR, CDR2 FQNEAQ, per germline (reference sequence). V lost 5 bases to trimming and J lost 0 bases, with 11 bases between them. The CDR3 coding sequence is TGTGCCAGCAGCCAGCAGGGGGGCTCCTACAATGAGCAGTTCTTC. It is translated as CASSQQGGSYNEQFF.

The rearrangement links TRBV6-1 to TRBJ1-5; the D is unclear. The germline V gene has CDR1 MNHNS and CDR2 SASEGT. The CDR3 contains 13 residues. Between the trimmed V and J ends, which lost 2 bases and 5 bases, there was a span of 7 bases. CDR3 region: CASSESPDQPQHF. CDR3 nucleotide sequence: TGTGCCAGCAGTGAATCCCCTGATCAGCCCCAGCATTTT.

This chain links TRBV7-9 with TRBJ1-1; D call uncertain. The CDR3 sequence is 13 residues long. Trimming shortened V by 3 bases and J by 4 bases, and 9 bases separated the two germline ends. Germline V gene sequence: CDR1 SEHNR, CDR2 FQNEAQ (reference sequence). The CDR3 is CASSFHPPTEAFF. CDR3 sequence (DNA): TGTGCCAGCAGCTTTCACCCACCCACTGAAGCTTTCTTT.

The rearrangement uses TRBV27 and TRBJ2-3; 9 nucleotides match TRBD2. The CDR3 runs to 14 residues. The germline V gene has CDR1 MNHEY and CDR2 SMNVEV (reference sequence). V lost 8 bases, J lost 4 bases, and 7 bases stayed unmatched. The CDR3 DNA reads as TGTGCCAGCGCGGGACTAGCCTCGGCAGATACGCAGTATTTT. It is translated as CASAGLASADTQYF.

DNA for the CDR3: TGTGCCAGCAGCCAAGAGGAGGGGTCCGGTGAAAAACTGTTTTTT. Protein: CASSQEEGSGEKLFF. The gene calls are TRBV4-2 and TRBJ1-4, with D perhaps matching TRBD1 (5 bases). V lost 0 bases to trimming and J lost 7 bases, with 12 bases between them. Germline loops: CDR1 LGHNA, CDR2 YNFKEQ. The CDR3 runs 15 residues.

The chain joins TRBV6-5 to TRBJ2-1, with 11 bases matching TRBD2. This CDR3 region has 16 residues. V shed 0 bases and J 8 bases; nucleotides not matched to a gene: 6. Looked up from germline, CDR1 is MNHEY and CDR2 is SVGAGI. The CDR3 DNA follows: TGTGCCAGCAGTTACTCGACTAGCGGGAATATCTATGAGCAGTTCTTC. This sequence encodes CASSYSTSGNIYEQFF.

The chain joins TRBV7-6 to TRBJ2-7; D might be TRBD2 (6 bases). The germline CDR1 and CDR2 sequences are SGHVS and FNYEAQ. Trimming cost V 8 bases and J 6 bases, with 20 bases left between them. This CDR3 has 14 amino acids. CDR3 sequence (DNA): TGTGCCAGCGGCACTCCTGGGGGGAACGGCGAGCAGTACTTC. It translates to CASGTPGGNGEQYF.

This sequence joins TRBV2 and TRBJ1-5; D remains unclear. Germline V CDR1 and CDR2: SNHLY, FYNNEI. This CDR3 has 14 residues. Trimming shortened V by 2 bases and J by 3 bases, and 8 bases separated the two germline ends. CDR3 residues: CASSERASNQPQHF. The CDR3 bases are TGTGCCAGCAGTGAAAGGGCCTCCAATCAGCCCCAGCATTTT. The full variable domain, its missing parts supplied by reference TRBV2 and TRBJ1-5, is EPEVTQTPSHQVTQMGQEVILRCVPISNHLYFYWYRQILGQKVEFLVSFYNNEISEKSEIFDDQFSVERPDGSNFTLKIRSTKLEDSAMYFCASSERASNQPQHFGDGTRLSIL.

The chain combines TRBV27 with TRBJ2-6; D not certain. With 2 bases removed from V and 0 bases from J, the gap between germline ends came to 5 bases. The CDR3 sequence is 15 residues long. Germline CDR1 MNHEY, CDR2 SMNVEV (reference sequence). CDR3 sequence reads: CASSLDVSGANVLTF. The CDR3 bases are TGTGCCAGCAGTTTAGACGTCTCTGGGGCCAACGTCCTGACTTTC. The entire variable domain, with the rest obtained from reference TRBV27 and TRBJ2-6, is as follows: EAQVTQNPRYLITVTGKKLTVTCSQNMNHEYMSWYRQDPGLGLRQIYYSMNVEVTDKGDVPEGYKVSRKEKRNFPLILESPSPNQTSLYFCASSLDVSGANVLTFGAGSRLTVL.

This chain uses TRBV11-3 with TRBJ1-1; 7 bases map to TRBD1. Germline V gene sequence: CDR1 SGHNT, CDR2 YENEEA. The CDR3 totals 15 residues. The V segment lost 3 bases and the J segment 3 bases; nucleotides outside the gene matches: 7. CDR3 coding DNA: TGTGCCAGCAGCTTCCCGACAGGGAGGTACACTGAAGCTTTCTTT. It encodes CASSFPTGRYTEAFF.